The clone carrying this T cell receptor beta chain was detected ten times or more. The antigen is not known. TCRdb reprocessed the reads with MiXCR, giving one entry per CDR3 protein. The table has 740,000 or so distinct CDR3 sequences, 35% seen once. The V segment lost 1 base and the J segment 5 bases; nucleotides outside the gene matches: 6. The CDR3 consists of 15 residues. The germline gives CDR1 SGHTA, CDR2 FQGTGA. The record originates from a study of T cell repertoires in cytomegalovirus infection. Study overall: Public TCR beta signatures provided an indication of both CMV infection and a matching HLA type.

Broader study findings: Carriers of CMV and the relevant HLA type were discriminated by public TCR beta frequency. HLA-C-restricted, CMV-specific TCR beta clonotypes were dominant ex vivo.

V is TRBV7-3 and J is TRBJ2-7, with 9 positions matching TRBD1. This TCR derives from a human donor in good health (CMV status not recorded). Some clones in this sample may be carry-over from other donors' samples. The sample comprised PBMCs. CDR3 loop: CASSLIGTGYHEQYF. The CDR3 nucleotides read TGTGCCAGCAGCTTAATCGGGACAGGGTACCACGAGCAGTACTTC.